The 5 T cell receptor beta chains presented below share a single source sample, sequenced in a study of OX40 agonist ivuxolimab in advanced cancers. Profiled with immunoSEQ multiplex PCR; TCRdb holds only in-frame clones, not every one. The sample yields some 70,000 clones, 80% to 90% seen once. Sequencing used CD4+ or CD8+ T cells sorted from blood, obtained in a trial of the OX40 agonist ivuxolimab. The receptors come from an adult with an advanced solid tumor such as melanoma, head and neck, liver or kidney cancer.

The chain is built from TRBV19 and TRBJ1-5; weak D call: TRBD1 (6 bases). The CDR3 spans 16 residues. Germline CDR1 and CDR2: LNHDA and SQIVND (reference sequence). With 6 bases removed from V and 2 bases from J, the gap between germline ends came to 17 bases. The CDR3 DNA follows: TGTGCCAGTAGATGGAGGGGGGGTAGAGGCAATCAGCCCCAGCATTTT. Its protein is CASRWRGGRGNQPQHF.

V gene TRBV11-2 combines with J gene TRBJ2-1; a weak D match, TRBD1 (5 bases). Germline CDR1 and CDR2: SGHAT and FQNNGV. The V and J ends lost 1 base and 2 bases respectively, with 12 bases between them. The CDR3 contains 16 residues. CDR3 sequence: CASSLAPRVTYNEQFF. The CDR3, as DNA: TGTGCCAGCAGCTTAGCCCCCAGGGTCACCTACAATGAGCAGTTCTTC.

Only one count was recorded for this clone. The J gene is TRBJ2-5, the V gene TRBV7-2; the D is unclear. Trimming removed 2 bases from V and 3 bases from J, with 7 bases in between. There are 13 residues in the CDR3. The germline CDR1 and CDR2 sequences are SGHTA and FQGNSA. The CDR3 loop reads CASSLRAEETQYF. As DNA, the CDR3 is TGTGCCAGCAGCTTAAGGGCAGAAGAGACCCAGTACTTC.

V is TRBV7-3 and J is TRBJ2-3; a possible D gene is TRBD1 (5 bases). Germline CDR1 SGHTA, CDR2 FQGTGA. Trimming removed 2 bases at V and 2 bases at J, with 11 bases between. This CDR3 spans 15 amino acids. CDR3 nucleotides: TGTGCCAGCAGCTTACAAGGGGCCGACACAGATACGCAGTATTTT. It encodes CASSLQGADTDTQYF.

The CDR3 loop reads CASGGVGYGYTF. The CDR3 bases are TGTGCCAGCGGCGGGGTTGGCTATGGCTACACCTTC. The rearrangement uses TRBV7-9 and TRBJ1-2; D gene unclear. CDR1 is SEHNR, CDR2 FQNEAQ, per germline (reference sequence). V lost 8 bases, J lost 4 bases, and 11 bases lay in between. The length of the CDR3 is 12 residues.